This T cell receptor beta chain was profiled in a study of radiation and T cells in renal cell carcinoma. Study-wide points: Pretreatment tumor biopsies were lacking, so baseline clonotypes are unknown.

TCRdb keeps only in-frame clones here, not all; method: immunoSEQ multiplex PCR. The repertoire holds tens of thousands of clones, with 60% to 85% as singletons. Germline-derived CDR1 and CDR2 are SGHTS and YDEGEE. Trimming took 4 bases from V and 4 from J, leaving 6 bases between them. The CDR3 is 12 amino acids. This clone appeared once. The antigen is not known. The time point is: blood 4 weeks post-SBRT, at nephrectomy. Indicated treatment: 15 Gy SBRT to primary tumor, nephrectomy 4 weeks later. Radiation-treated patients gave blood at baseline, week 2 and week 4. Material: blood, obtained from a patient whose treatment included radiotherapy and nephrectomy. The rearrangement uses TRBV5-8 and TRBJ1-5, with unresolved D. This TCR came from a man aged 55-75 years with renal cell carcinoma. The DNA for the CDR3 is TGTGCCAGCAGCCGCATTAATCAGCCCCAGCATTTT. Amino acid sequence: CASSRINQPQHF.